The T cell receptor beta chain under discussion was sequenced for a study of blood T cell repertoires in COVID-19. In the study overall: In each case, the material was cDNA or gDNA derived from T cells, B-cell-depleted T cells, or PBMCs.

Here immunoSEQ multiplex PCR was the method, and the copy in TCRdb shows in-frame clones only, minus some. The table records over 130,000 clones, approximately 85% of them present only once. Trimming cost V 1 base and J 2 bases, with 9 bases left between them. The germline V gene has CDR1 SGHVS and CDR2 FQNEAQ. This CDR3 spans 14 amino acids. The receptor comes from a woman aged 80 or over with acute or convalescent COVID-19. The sample was peripheral blood. The chain carries TRBV7-8 and TRBJ2-7, with D perhaps matching TRBD1 (5 bases). The CDR3 DNA sequence: TGTGCCAGCAGCTTAGGACGACAGACCTACGAGCAGTACTTC. Translating gives CASSLGRQTYEQYF.